This T cell receptor (beta chain) derives from a study of T cells in women clearing cervical HPV infection. V shed 5 bases and J shed 6 bases, with 17 bases lying between them. The germline gives CDR1 SNHLY, CDR2 FYNNEI. The CDR3 is 15 residues long. Worth noting for this clone: The read stops 3 residues short of the end of the CDR3; the missing end is completed from the germline J gene. Other nucleotide sequences in the sample specify the same CDR3.

Only in-frame clones appear in the TCRdb table, and some are missing; sequencing was by immunoSEQ multiplex PCR. Its listing shows roughly 32,000 clones. The sequencing input was blood buffy coat. This chain joins TRBV2 and TRBJ2-1; D possibly corresponds to TRBD2 (6 bases). The receptor comes from a woman between 18 and 70 years old with a cervical HPV16 infection that either progressed to CIN3+ or cleared (not recorded which). The covered CDR3 bases are TGTGCCAGCAGTAACGGGCAGGGAGGCGTCAATGAG. This gives the protein CASSNGQGGVNE. The full CDR3 sequence reads CASSNGQGGVNEQFF.